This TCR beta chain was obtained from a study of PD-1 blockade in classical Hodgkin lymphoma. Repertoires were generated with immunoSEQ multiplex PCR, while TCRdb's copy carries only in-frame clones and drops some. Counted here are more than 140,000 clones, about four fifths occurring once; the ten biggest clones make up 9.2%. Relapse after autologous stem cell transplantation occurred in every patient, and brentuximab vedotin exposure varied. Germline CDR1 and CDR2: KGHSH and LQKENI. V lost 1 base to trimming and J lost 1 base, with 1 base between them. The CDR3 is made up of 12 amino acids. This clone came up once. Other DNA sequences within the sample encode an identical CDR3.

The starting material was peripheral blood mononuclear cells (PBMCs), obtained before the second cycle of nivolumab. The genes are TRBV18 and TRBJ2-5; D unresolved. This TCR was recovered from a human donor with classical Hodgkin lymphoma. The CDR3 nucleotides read TGTGCCAGCTCACCACTCCAAGAGACCCAGTACTTC. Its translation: CASSPLQETQYF.